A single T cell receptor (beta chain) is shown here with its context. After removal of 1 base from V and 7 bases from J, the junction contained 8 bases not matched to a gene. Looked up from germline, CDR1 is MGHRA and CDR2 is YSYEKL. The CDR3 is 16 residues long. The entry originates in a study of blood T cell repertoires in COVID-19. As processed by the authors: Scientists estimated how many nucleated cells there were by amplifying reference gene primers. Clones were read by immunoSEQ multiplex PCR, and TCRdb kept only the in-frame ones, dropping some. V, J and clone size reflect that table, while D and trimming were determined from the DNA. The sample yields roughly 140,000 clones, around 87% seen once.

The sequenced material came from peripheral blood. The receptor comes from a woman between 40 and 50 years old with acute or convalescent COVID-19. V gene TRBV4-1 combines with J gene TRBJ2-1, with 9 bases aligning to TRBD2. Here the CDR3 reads CASSQALSGGMNEQFF. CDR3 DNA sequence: TGCGCCAGCAGCCAAGCTTTAAGCGGGGGGATGAATGAGCAGTTCTTC.